The next 31 T cell receptor beta chains were all read from a single sample in a study of blood T cell repertoires in COVID-19. Only in-frame clones appear in the TCRdb table, and some are missing; sequencing was by immunoSEQ multiplex PCR. The sample lists 350,000 to 400,000 clones, around nine tenths occurring once. The specimen was PBMCs or T cells enriched from blood (not recorded which). The receptors shown here come from a woman between 18 and 30 years old who had recovered from COVID-19.

In this sample, this clone turned up once. The CDR3 DNA follows: TGTGCCTGGAGTGTGTCTCAGGCGAACACTGAAGCTTTCTTT. Its protein product is CAWSVSQANTEAFF. The chain uses TRBV30 and TRBJ1-1; D call uncertain. The germline V gene has CDR1 GTSNPN and CDR2 SVGIG (reference sequence). Trimming removed 0 bases from V and 1 base from J, with 9 bases in between. The CDR3 extends over 14 amino acids.

The chain employs TRBV7-3 and TRBJ2-2; TRBD1 is a possible D gene (5 bases). Germline lookup yields CDR1 SGHTA and CDR2 FQGTGA. CDR3 length: 14 residues. V gave up 6 bases and J gave up 1 base, with 9 bases separating them. CDR3 sequence (DNA): TGTGCCAGCAGACGAACAGGGAACACCGGGGAGCTGTTTTTT. It specifies CASRRTGNTGELFF.

This chain connects TRBV7-9 to TRBJ2-5, with 11 nucleotides matching TRBD2. CDR3 length: 15 residues. The ends lost 5 bases at V and 5 bases at J; junction bases unmatched: 7. Per germline, CDR1 SEHNR and CDR2 FQNEAQ (reference sequence). Here the CDR3 DNA reads TGTGCCAGCAGCCTACCACTAGCGGGGGAGGAGACCCAGTACTTC. Translated: CASSLPLAGEETQYF. The whole variable domain, remainder taken from reference TRBV7-9 and TRBJ2-5, is DTGVSQNPRHKITKRGQNVTFRCDPISEHNRLYWYRQTLGQGPEFLTYFQNEAQLEKSRLLSDRFSAERPKGSFSTLEIQRTEQGDSAMYLCASSLPLAGEETQYFGPGTRLLVL.

This clone was detected only a few times. The V call is TRBV7-3, the J call TRBJ1-3; D gene ambiguous. V gave up 5 bases and J gave up 0 bases, with 11 bases separating them. The CDR3 is 15 residues long. Looked up from germline, CDR1 is SGHTA and CDR2 is FQGTGA. The CDR3 DNA sequence: TGTGCCAGCAGCCACTACGGCGGCTCTGGAAACACCATATATTTT. Translating it yields CASSHYGGSGNTIYF. The full variable domain, its missing parts supplied by reference TRBV7-3 and TRBJ1-3, is GAGVSQTPSNKVTEKGKYVELRCDPISGHTALYWYRQSLGQGPEFLIYFQGTGAADDSGLPNDRFFAVRPEGSVSTLKIQRTERGDSAVYLCASSHYGGSGNTIYFGEGSWLTVV.

This clone showed up just once. CDR3 coding DNA: TGTGCCAGCAGCCCAGGGACTAGCGGGGCGGAAGATACGCAGTATTTT. It codes for CASSPGTSGAEDTQYF. The chain combines TRBV11-2 with TRBJ2-3, with TRBD2 matching 13 bases. The CDR3 contains 16 residues. Germline CDR1 SGHAT, CDR2 FQNNGV. The V segment lost 5 bases and the J segment 5 bases; nucleotides outside the gene matches: 7.

CDR3 residues: CASSPTGTGNNEQFF. The CDR3 DNA follows: TGTGCCAGCTCACCAACTGGGACAGGGAACAATGAGCAGTTCTTC. J is TRBJ2-1 and V is TRBV18; 9 bases align to TRBD1. V trimming: 2 bases; J trimming: 5 bases; junction bases outside the gene matches: 4. Germline V CDR1 and CDR2: KGHSH, LQKENI. This CDR3 contains 15 residues. The full variable domain, in which reference TRBV18 and TRBJ2-1 provide the parts outside the CDR3, is NAGVMQNPRHLVRRRGQEARLRCSPMKGHSHVYWYRQLPEEGLKFMVYLQKENIIDESGMPKERFSAEFPKEGPSILRIQQVVRGDSAAYFCASSPTGTGNNEQFFGPGTRLTVL.

V gene TRBV7-6 combines with J gene TRBJ2-3; 15 bases map to TRBD2. CDR3 size: 19 residues. Unmatched junction bases numbered 7, after V lost 3 bases and J lost 0 bases. Germline lookup yields CDR1 SGHVS and CDR2 FNYEAQ. This CDR3 is CASSFVRTSGGASTDTQYF. The CDR3 nucleotides read TGTGCCAGCAGCTTCGTAAGGACTAGCGGGGGGGCTAGCACAGATACGCAGTATTTT.

This chain joins TRBV27 and TRBJ2-3; TRBD1 aligns across 9 bases. Germline trimming cut 8 bases from V and 1 base from J; bases unmatched to any gene: 4. Germline lookup yields CDR1 MNHEY and CDR2 SMNVEV (reference sequence). The CDR3 is made up of 14 amino acids. Here the CDR3 reads CASRDRVGTDTQYF. CDR3 DNA sequence: TGTGCCAGCCGGGACAGGGTCGGCACAGATACGCAGTATTTT.

This sequence joins TRBV4-2 and TRBJ1-5; 9 nucleotides line up with TRBD1. CDR3 size: 15 residues. With V trimmed by 4 bases and J by 6 bases, 7 bases remained unmatched. CDR1 is LGHNA, CDR2 YNFKEQ, per germline. The CDR3, as DNA: TGTGCCAGCAGCCTTCGGGACAGGGAAAGTCAGCCCCAGCATTTT. Residues: CASSLRDRESQPQHF.

V usage is TRBV5-4 and J usage is TRBJ2-3, with 10 bases aligning to TRBD2. The V and J ends lost 9 bases and 4 bases, in that order; junction bases with no gene match: 5. Germline CDR1 reads SGHNT; CDR2 reads YYREEE (reference sequence). The length of the CDR3 is 13 residues. Here the CDR3 reads CATGTSVADTQYF. CDR3 nucleotides: TGTGCCACCGGGACTAGCGTAGCAGATACGCAGTATTTT.

The V gene is TRBV6-2 or TRBV6-3, the J gene TRBJ2-2, with a possible D match to TRBD1 (6 bases). The CDR3 runs to 15 residues. V was cut by 2 bases and J by 8 bases, with 15 bases left in between. Germline lookup yields CDR1 MNHEY and CDR2 SVGEGT. CDR3 residues: CASSYTQGLAGELFF. The CDR3 DNA follows: TGTGCCAGCAGTTACACGCAGGGGTTAGCTGGGGAGCTGTTTTTT.

The chain has TRBV7-6 and TRBJ2-1; TRBD2 matches 10 bases. There are 19 residues in the CDR3. CDR1 and CDR2 (germline): SGHVS, FNYEAQ. Trimming took 3 bases from V and 5 from J; bases not matched to a gene: 16. For the CDR3, the DNA is TGTGCCAGCAGCTTCTTAGTGGGACCAGGACTAGCGGTTGACAATGAGCAGTTCTTC. This encodes CASSFLVGPGLAVDNEQFF.

CDR3 loop: CASSLVGTGHEAFF. DNA for the CDR3: TGTGCCAGCAGCTTAGTCGGGACAGGGCACGAAGCTTTCTTT. The rearrangement joins TRBV7-9 to TRBJ1-1; 9 bases line up with TRBD1. The CDR3 loop spans 14 amino acids. Germline V lookup: CDR1 SEHNR, CDR2 FQNEAQ (reference sequence). Trimming cost V 1 base and J 8 bases; bases outside gene matches: 5.

This clone occurred once. V usage is TRBV4-1 and J usage is TRBJ2-1, with 7 positions matching TRBD2. J was trimmed by 6 bases and V by 2 bases; bases with no gene match: 13. CDR1 and CDR2 from the germline V gene are MGHRA and YSYEKL. This CDR3 is 17 amino acids long. DNA of the CDR3: TGCGCCAGCAGCCAATTCCGGGAACTAGCGTCGTCCAATGAGCAGTTCTTC. It codes for CASSQFRELASSNEQFF.

The table lists this clone with a count of one. The rearrangement links TRBV11-2 to TRBJ2-2; possible D gene TRBD2, 6 bases. The germline V and J ends were trimmed by 0 bases and 7 bases, with 12 bases remaining between them. The germline V gene has CDR1 SGHAT and CDR2 FQNNGV. The CDR3 totals 15 residues. The CDR3 protein is CASSLELRGGGELFF. In nucleotides, the CDR3 is TGTGCCAGCAGCTTAGAGTTGCGGGGTGGCGGGGAGCTGTTTTTT.

V and J are TRBV7-9 and TRBJ1-2; no firm D call. Trimming shortened V by 2 bases and J by 3 bases, and 16 bases separated the two germline ends. This CDR3 spans 16 amino acids. Germline V CDR1 and CDR2: SEHNR, FQNEAQ (reference sequence). The CDR3 bases are TGTGCCAGCAGCTTAATGTCCGGGGAGCCGTACTATGGCTACACCTTC. Translating gives CASSLMSGEPYYGYTF.

V gene TRBV10-1 combines with J gene TRBJ1-1; no reliable D call. CDR1 WNHNN and CDR2 SYGVQD come from the germline V gene (reference sequence). This CDR3 spans 11 amino acids. Between the trimmed V and J ends, which lost 1 base and 11 bases, there was a span of 8 bases. The CDR3 sequence is CASSEFWSAFF. The CDR3 region has the DNA TGCGCCAGCAGTGAGTTCTGGAGTGCTTTCTTT.

This clone was detected only once. V and J are TRBV6-5 and TRBJ1-4; 8 bases are shared with TRBD1. CDR1 and CDR2 from the germline V gene are MNHEY and SVGAGI. The V segment lost 5 bases and the J segment 4 bases; nucleotides outside the gene matches: 6. The CDR3 has 15 residues. The CDR3 loop reads CASSRPGQGNEKLFF. CDR3 bases: TGTGCCAGCAGTCGTCCCGGACAGGGTAATGAAAAACTGTTTTTT.

The chain employs TRBV5-1 and TRBJ1-6; tentatively, D is TRBD1 (6 bases). There are 14 residues in the CDR3. The germline V gene has CDR1 SGHRS and CDR2 YFSETQ. The V end was cut by 5 bases, the J end by 10 bases, with 16 bases between. The CDR3 DNA sequence: TGCGCCAGCAGGGTGGGGGGGGCTTTATCACCCCTCCACTTT. Translated: CASRVGGALSPLHF.

The chain recombines TRBV3-1 (or the pseudogene TRBV3-2) with TRBJ1-6, with 7 positions matching TRBD1. Germline V lookup: CDR1 LGHDT, CDR2 YNNKEL (reference sequence). The J segment lost 7 bases and the V segment lost 6 bases, leaving 6 bases of the junction unmatched. This CDR3 is 14 amino acids long. CDR3 region: CASRPGTDNSPLHF. The DNA for the CDR3 is TGTGCCAGCAGACCCGGGACAGACAATTCACCCCTCCACTTT.

The rearrangement links TRBV3-1 (or the pseudogene TRBV3-2) to TRBJ2-5, with 12 bases lining up with TRBD2. The germline V gene has CDR1 LGHDT and CDR2 YNNKEL (reference sequence). The CDR3 has 17 amino acids. J lost 5 bases, V lost 6 bases, and 13 bases had no gene match. The CDR3 region is CASRPPSSGGARETQYF. CDR3 coding DNA: TGTGCCAGCAGACCACCCTCTAGCGGGGGGGCCAGGGAGACCCAGTACTTC.

The chain combines TRBV30 with TRBJ1-2; D may be TRBD1 (5 bases). V was clipped by 0 bases and J by 6 bases, with 8 bases between them. This CDR3 spans 12 amino acids. Germline V gene sequence: CDR1 GTSNPN, CDR2 SVGIG (reference sequence). The CDR3 bases are TGTGCCTGGAGTGTGGGGCCAAATGGCTACACCTTC. Its protein product is CAWSVGPNGYTF.

This sequence joins TRBV13 and TRBJ2-6, with 10 bases fitting TRBD1. CDR3 length: 20 residues. The V gene's germline CDR1 is PRHDT and CDR2 FYEKMQ (reference sequence). The trim removed 5 bases at V and 0 bases at J, leaving 13 bases unmatched. The CDR3 DNA follows: TGTGCCAGCAGCCCACGACAGGGGGCCGACGTCTCCTCTGGGGCCAACGTCCTGACTTTC. As protein: CASSPRQGADVSSGANVLTF. Full variable domain (remainder filled in from reference TRBV13 and TRBJ2-6): AAGVIQSPRHLIKEKRETATLKCYPIPRHDTVYWYQQGPGQDPQFLISFYEKMQSDKGSIPDRFSAQQFSDYHSELNMSSLELGDSALYFCASSPRQGADVSSGANVLTFGAGSRLTVL.

The chain is built from TRBV7-9 and TRBJ1-1; 8 bases are a match to TRBD1. This CDR3 is 15 amino acids long. V shed 5 bases, J shed 6 bases, and the junction held 11 bases outside the gene matches. The germline gives CDR1 SEHNR, CDR2 FQNEAQ (reference sequence). CDR3 sequence: CASSGQGNGYSEAFF. The CDR3 DNA follows: TGTGCCAGCAGCGGACAGGGTAATGGGTACTCTGAAGCTTTCTTT.

Here the CDR3 DNA reads TGTGCCAGCAGCGTAGCGGCGGACAGGCCGTTCGACACCATATATTTT. Translated, it gives CASSVAADRPFDTIYF. The chain is built from TRBV9 and TRBJ1-3; 7 nucleotides agree with TRBD1. Germline trimming cut 0 bases from V and 8 bases from J; bases unmatched to any gene: 11. The CDR3 loop spans 16 amino acids. Germline V gene data show CDR1 as SGDLS and CDR2 as YYNGEE.

The chain couples TRBV20-1 to TRBJ1-1; D is possibly TRBD1 (5 bases). Germline-derived CDR1 and CDR2 are DFQATT and SNEGSKA (reference sequence). V lost 3 bases and J lost 4, with 12 bases in between. The CDR3 consists of 13 residues. The CDR3 DNA reads as TGCAGTGCTAGTCTCAGGGCGGCCACTGAAGCTTTCTTT. This translates into CSASLRAATEAFF.

This clone turned up a few times. V gene TRBV27 combines with J gene TRBJ1-2; the match to TRBD1 covers 10 bases. The germline V gene has CDR1 MNHEY and CDR2 SMNVEV (reference sequence). V lost 6 bases and J lost 3; bases outside the gene matches: 13. This CDR3 has 17 amino acids. The chain's CDR3 is CASREGQGFGLDYGYTF. CDR3 sequence (DNA): TGTGCCAGCAGGGAGGGACAGGGGTTCGGACTAGACTATGGCTACACCTTC.

This chain links TRBV7-8 with TRBJ2-5, with 11 bases that match TRBD2. After removal of 0 bases from V and 2 bases from J, the junction contained 8 bases not matched to a gene. The CDR3 length is 18 residues. CDR1 is SGHVS and CDR2 is FQNEAQ in the germline V gene. CDR3: CASSLAEGLAGGQETQYF. CDR3 nucleotide sequence: TGTGCCAGCAGCTTAGCGGAAGGGCTAGCGGGGGGACAAGAGACCCAGTACTTC.

This chain uses TRBV7-9 with TRBJ2-2, with TRBD2 matching over 8 bases. Germline lookup yields CDR1 SEHNR and CDR2 FQNEAQ (reference sequence). Germline trimming cut 5 bases from V and 1 base from J; bases unmatched to any gene: 3. This CDR3 comprises 15 residues. CDR3 region: CASSNSGGNTGELFF. CDR3 nucleotides: TGTGCCAGCAGCAACAGCGGGGGGAACACCGGGGAGCTGTTTTTT.

Concerning this clone itself: One end of the junction fails to match germline, which may point to a read error. V is TRBV7-3 and J is TRBJ1-3; D is ambiguous. There are 8 residues in the CDR3. CDR1 and CDR2 (germline): SGHTA, FQGTGA. CDR3 loop: CASSPPDF. The CDR3, as DNA: TGTGCCAGCAGCCCCCCCGATTTT.

The chain couples TRBV18 to TRBJ2-5; tentative D call: TRBD2 (6 bases). This CDR3 spans 14 amino acids. V shed 6 bases and J shed 1 base, with 12 bases lying between them. The germline CDR1 and CDR2 sequences are KGHSH and LQKENI. CDR3 sequence (DNA): TGTGCCAGCTCTACGTCGGGGGTCCAAGAGACCCAGTACTTC. This codes for CASSTSGVQETQYF.